These 15 T cell receptor beta chains were all obtained from the same sample, sequenced in a study of shared clonotypes between healthy human individuals (dated by TCRdb to 2020 to 2022). Libraries were made using the immunoSEQ multiplex PCR assay. As stored in TCRdb, this immuneACCESS dataset retains in-frame rearrangements with V and J assigned. A fraction of the clones does not appear; measured against another copy, unresolved V genes explain less than half of the discrepancy, and the remainder lacks a known reason. A total of approximately 740,000 clones appear in this sample, approximately 92% of them only once. The top ten clonotypes cover 20% to 30% of the sample. CD8 naive samples were obtained by positive selection for CCR7 among CD45RO-negative cells, yielding a CD45RA+CCR7+ population from which TemRA cells were excluded. Sequencing was carried out using naive CD8+ T cells sorted from blood. The label giving this sample's cell subset or site can be read as: CD45RA+CCR7+. All receptors come from a man aged 25-45 years in good health.

The chain employs TRBV2 and TRBJ2-1; D tentatively reads TRBD1 or TRBD2 (5 bases each). CDR1 is SNHLY and CDR2 is FYNNEI in the germline V gene. The CDR3 is made up of 12 amino acids. Trimming left V 6 bases short and J 5 bases short, with 8 bases between. Here the CDR3 reads CASRGRHNEQFF. The CDR3 DNA sequence: TGTGCCAGCAGGGGACGCCACAATGAGCAGTTCTTC. The whole variable domain, filled in from reference TRBV2 and TRBJ2-1, reads EPEVTQTPSHQVTQMGQEVILRCVPISNHLYFYWYRQILGQKVEFLVSFYNNEISEKSEIFDDQFSVERPDGSNFTLKIRSTKLEDSAMYFCASRGRHNEQFFGPGTRLTVL.

The chain joins TRBV4-3 to TRBJ1-5, with D perhaps matching TRBD1 (6 bases). The V and J ends lost 6 bases and 2 bases respectively, with 14 bases between them. The CDR3 loop spans 15 amino acids. Germline V gives CDR1 LGHNA, CDR2 YSLEER. CDR3 nucleotides: TGCGCCAGCAGGCAGGACAGAGGTGGCAATCAGCCCCAGCATTTT. Translation gives CASRQDRGGNQPQHF.

This chain links TRBV7-9 with TRBJ2-7, with 12 nucleotides matching TRBD2. After removal of 1 base from V and 0 bases from J, the junction contained 7 bases not matched to a gene. CDR1 is SEHNR, CDR2 FQNEAQ, per germline (reference sequence). This CDR3 is 18 amino acids long. DNA for the CDR3: TGTGCCAGCAGCTTAGGCCGGACTAGCGGGATAACCTCCTACGAGCAGTACTTC. Protein: CASSLGRTSGITSYEQYF.

This chain joins TRBV6-5 and TRBJ2-2, with D perhaps TRBD2 (6 bases). The CDR3 has 15 residues. V gave up 4 bases and J gave up 3 bases, with 12 bases separating them. CDR1 and CDR2 from the germline V gene are MNHEY and SVGAGI. The CDR3 here is CASSSGTAYTGELFF. In nucleotides, the CDR3 is TGTGCCAGCAGTTCCGGGACTGCCTACACCGGGGAGCTGTTTTTT.

Concerning this clone itself: It may be a read error: a sequence one base away is much more abundant. The chain employs TRBV6-6 and TRBJ2-7, with no clear D. V lost 2 bases and J lost 3, with 5 bases in between. Germline CDR1 and CDR2: MNHNY and SVGAGI (reference sequence). The CDR3 runs to 12 residues. CDR3: CASSYVDYEQYF. DNA of the CDR3: TGTGCCAGCAGTTACGTGGACTACGAGCAGTACTTC.

As for this clone: At one of its ends the junction is not consistent with the germline gene, which may arise from a read error. This sequence joins TRBV19 and TRBJ1-1, with TRBD1 identical over 9 bases. CDR3 length: 13 residues. Per the germline V gene, CDR1 is LNHDA and CDR2 is SQIVND (reference sequence). CDR3 sequence: CASSPGTGNPSIF. The DNA of the CDR3 is TGTGCCAGTAGTCCCGGGACAGGGAATCCGTCGATCTTT.

The chain has TRBV11-3 and TRBJ2-1; D call uncertain. Trimming left V 5 bases short and J 7 bases short, with 9 bases between. In germline, CDR1 is SGHNT, CDR2 YENEEA. The CDR3 is made up of 12 amino acids. Here the CDR3 reads CASSPRTNEQFF. The CDR3 nucleotides are TGTGCCAGCAGCCCGCGTACTAATGAGCAGTTCTTC.

The chain links TRBV11-2 to TRBJ2-7; 8 bases align to TRBD1. Looked up from germline, CDR1 is SGHAT and CDR2 is FQNNGV. With V trimmed by 5 bases and J by 0 bases, 6 bases remained unmatched. The CDR3 covers 15 residues. The CDR3 protein is CASSGRDRSSYEQYF. CDR3 DNA sequence: TGTGCCAGCAGCGGCCGGGACAGGAGCTCCTACGAGCAGTACTTC.

V usage is TRBV5-1 and J usage is TRBJ2-3; D is uncertain. The V end lost 1 base, the J end lost 4 bases, and 4 bases lay between the germline ends. Looked up from germline, CDR1 is SGHRS and CDR2 is YFSETQ. CDR3 size: 12 residues. CDR3 protein: CASSLHPDTQYF. The CDR3 nucleotides read TGCGCCAGCAGCTTGCATCCAGATACGCAGTATTTT.

The genes are TRBV27 and TRBJ1-5, with TRBD1 matching 7 bases. Germline V gene data show CDR1 as MNHEY and CDR2 as SMNVEV (reference sequence). Losses at the gene ends were 3 bases for V and 4 bases for J; bases not matched to a gene: 3. This CDR3 has 14 amino acids. The DNA of the CDR3 is TGTGCCAGCAGTTTCGTCAGGGGGAATCAGCCCCAGCATTTT. This sequence encodes CASSFVRGNQPQHF.

The CDR3 loop is CASSSGAMNTEAFF. CDR3 sequence (DNA): TGTGCCAGCAGTTCAGGGGCCATGAACACTGAAGCTTTCTTT. The chain joins TRBV27 to TRBJ1-1; D possibly corresponds to TRBD1 (6 bases). V was trimmed by 4 bases and J by 0 bases, leaving 9 bases between them. The germline gives CDR1 MNHEY, CDR2 SMNVEV (reference sequence). This CDR3 is 14 amino acids long.

The chain combines TRBV5-5 with TRBJ2-7; TRBD2 is a possible D gene (6 bases). Germline CDR1 SGHKS, CDR2 YYEKEE (reference sequence). The CDR3 is 15 amino acids. V lost 4 bases and J lost 5, with 19 bases in between. The CDR3 DNA sequence: TGTGCCAGCAGCCCCCCGATTAGCGGATGGGACGAGCAGTACTTC. Translated: CASSPPISGWDEQYF.

This clone has only one observation. The same CDR3 arises from other DNA sequences in this sample as well. V gene TRBV9 combines with J gene TRBJ2-7, with a possible D match to TRBD1 (5 bases). From germline, CDR1 is SGDLS and CDR2 YYNGEE. The CDR3 has 14 amino acids. The V end was cut by 0 bases, the J end by 5 bases, with 12 bases between. The CDR3: CASSVGGRVHEQYF. The DNA of the CDR3 is TGTGCCAGCAGCGTAGGTGGCAGGGTCCACGAGCAGTACTTC.

This chain links TRBV11-2 with TRBJ2-5, with D possibly TRBD1 on 6 matching bases. CDR3 size: 16 residues. Germline CDR1 and CDR2: SGHAT and FQNNGV. Between the trimmed V and J ends, which lost 2 bases and 5 bases, there was a span of 18 bases. In DNA form, the CDR3 reads TGTGCCAGCAGCTTATCCGGACAGTCCGTGGGGGAGACCCAGTACTTC. Its protein is CASSLSGQSVGETQYF. The variable domain in full, completed from reference TRBV11-2 and TRBJ2-5, reads EAGVAQSPRYKIIEKRQSVAFWCNPISGHATLYWYQQILGQGPKLLIQFQNNGVVDDSQLPKDRFSAERLKGVDSTLKIQPAKLEDSAVYLCASSLSGQSVGETQYFGPGTRLLVL.

The chain is built from TRBV7-9 and TRBJ2-1; 10 nucleotides match TRBD2. Germline V gene lookup returns CDR1 SEHNR and CDR2 FQNEAQ (reference sequence). The V and J ends lost 5 bases and 4 bases, in that order; junction bases with no gene match: 5. The CDR3 sequence is 15 residues long. The CDR3 reads CASSVGTSVYNEQFF. The CDR3 nucleotides read TGTGCCAGCAGCGTCGGGACTAGCGTTTACAATGAGCAGTTCTTC.